This T cell receptor beta chain was found in a study of blood T cell repertoires in COVID-19. Study overall: The United States, Italy and Spain supplied acute and convalescent COVID-19 samples. T cells, B-cell-depleted T cells, or PBMCs supplied cDNA or gDNA.

The V gene lost 4 bases and the J gene lost 7 bases, with 14 bases spanning the gap. Germline-derived CDR1 and CDR2 are LNHNV and YYDKDF (reference sequence). The CDR3 runs to 14 residues. Per the original data handling: Amplifying reference gene primers gave estimates of nucleated cell counts. The protocol was immunoSEQ multiplex PCR, while the TCRdb copy is restricted to in-frame clones and leaves out a portion. V, J and clone size were drawn from that table, and D and trimming were deduced from the DNA. The sample records around 97,000 clones, around nine tenths being singletons. The source is a woman aged 80 or over in a cohort sampled during active COVID-19. The chain carries TRBV15 and TRBJ1-3; D possibly corresponds to TRBD1 (5 bases). Sequenced input: peripheral blood. CDR3 sequence (DNA): TGTGCCACCAGCAACTTGGGGGGGTGGAACACCATATATTTT. The encoded protein is CATSNLGGWNTIYF.